Here is one T cell receptor beta chain with its context. Other DNA sequences in the sample encode the same CDR3. This sample is part of a study of shared clonotypes between healthy human individuals. Sequencing used immunoSEQ multiplex PCR; TCRdb keeps in-frame clones, though not all of them. The sample holds 950,000 to 1,100,000 clones, 70% to 80% seen once. This TCR was recovered from a man younger than 30 in good health. Some clones in this sample may be carry-over from other donors' samples. Sample: memory CD4+ T cells from PBMCs. The subset denotes: CD45RA-negative fraction.

The CDR3, as DNA: TGCAGTGCTAGAAAGGGAAACGAGCAGTACTTC. This sequence encodes CSARKGNEQYF. The chain has TRBV20-1 and TRBJ2-7; D ambiguous. Trimming shortened V by 2 bases and J by 5 bases, and 7 bases separated the two germline ends. The CDR3 is 11 residues long. Germline values: CDR1 DFQATT, CDR2 SNEGSKA (reference sequence).